This T cell receptor beta chain was retrieved from a study of regulatory T cells in long-lasting Graves disease. Arm-PCR of CDR3 regions and iRepertoire HTBI primers were used to build TCR beta libraries. TCRdb processed the multiplex PCR reads anew with MiXCR; each CDR3 protein has one entry. This table holds 450,000 to 650,000 distinct CDR3 sequences, 15% to 20% found once. Germline V lookup: CDR1 KGHSH, CDR2 LQKENI. The length of the CDR3 is 11 residues. V lost 2 bases, J lost 8 bases, and 6 bases lay in between. Time point defined: newly diagnosed GD, antithyroid drugs for less than 3 months. Scientists built the TCR library using RNA that was extracted from PBMCs. It was American Thyroid Association guidelines that determined Graves' disease diagnosis. Patients were from an endocrinology department in Xi'an, China. Staff drew about 10 milliliters of peripheral blood into EDTA tubes. The sample was also linked to a second study, of T cells in Graves' hyperthyroidism and ophthalmopathy. Per that paper: The HTBI primer set served for first-round RT-PCR of the TCR CDR3.

Sequenced here: peripheral blood mononuclear cells (PBMCs), sampled at new diagnosis, from a patient treated with antithyroid drugs. The origin of this receptor is a woman in her forties or fifties with Graves disease. This chain links TRBV18 with TRBJ1-2, with D possibly being TRBD1 (5 bases). CDR3 amino acids: CASSPGAGYTF. In nucleotides, the CDR3 is TGTGCCAGCTCACCAGGGGCCGGCTACACCTTC.